Below are 18 T cell receptor beta chains sequenced from a single sample in a study of blood T cell repertoires in COVID-19 (dated by TCRdb to 2020 to 2022). Libraries were built with the immunoSEQ multiplex PCR assay. TCRdb mirrors the immuneACCESS table, restricted to in-frame sequences. Some clones are absent from its copies; in checked studies, under half trace to an unresolved V gene, and the reason for the others is unknown. Here the sample has hundreds of thousands of clones; around 86% occur a single time. Approximately 1.4% of the sample is taken by the ten largest. Sequenced: peripheral blood. The source of these receptors is a woman younger than 45 with active or convalescent COVID-19.

This chain joins TRBV5-1 and TRBJ2-7, with TRBD2 identical over 9 bases. Trimming at V came to 0 bases and at J to 3 bases, leaving 10 bases not matched to a gene. The germline V gene has CDR1 SGHRS and CDR2 YFSETQ. The CDR3 covers 17 residues. CDR3 region: CASSLEATGLAHYEQYF. The DNA of the CDR3 is TGCGCCAGCAGCTTGGAGGCAACGGGACTAGCCCACTACGAGCAGTACTTC.

The V and J genes are TRBV11-2 and TRBJ2-3; the match to TRBD1 covers 7 bases. V lost 5 bases, J lost 4 bases, and 6 bases stayed unmatched. This CDR3 comprises 14 residues. From germline, CDR1 is SGHAT and CDR2 FQNNGV. This CDR3 is CASSGLGTADTQYF. CDR3 nucleotides: TGTGCCAGCAGCGGCCTAGGGACAGCAGATACGCAGTATTTT. The complete variable domain, with remaining parts taken from reference TRBV11-2 and TRBJ2-3, reads EAGVAQSPRYKIIEKRQSVAFWCNPISGHATLYWYQQILGQGPKLLIQFQNNGVVDDSQLPKDRFSAERLKGVDSTLKIQPAKLEDSAVYLCASSGLGTADTQYFGPGTRLTVL.

This clone was seen only a few times. V is TRBV6-5 and J is TRBJ2-3; no clear D gene. V lost 2 bases, J lost 6 bases, and 3 bases lay in between. CDR3 size: 11 residues. Per the germline V gene, CDR1 is MNHEY and CDR2 is SVGAGI. For the CDR3, the DNA is TGTGCCAGCAGTTACCGGGATACGCAGTATTTT. It encodes CASSYRDTQYF.

The rearrangement links TRBV6-1 to TRBJ1-3, with D uncertain. Germline values: CDR1 MNHNS, CDR2 SASEGT. V was cut by 3 bases and J by 3 bases, with 9 bases left in between. This CDR3 comprises 14 residues. CDR3 sequence: CASSDEGGGNTIYF. The CDR3 nucleotides are TGTGCCAGCAGTGATGAGGGCGGTGGAAACACCATATATTTT.

V is TRBV4-1 and J is TRBJ1-5, with D tentatively TRBD1 (5 bases). Germline V gene sequence: CDR1 MGHRA, CDR2 YSYEKL. The CDR3 has 15 amino acids. V lost 1 base, J lost 4 bases, and 11 bases lay in between. DNA of the CDR3: TGCGCCAGCAGCCAAGGGGACTTACGAAATCAGCCCCAGCATTTT. Translation gives CASSQGDLRNQPQHF.

This CDR3 is CASSMRGSGELFF. CDR3 nucleotide sequence: TGTGCCAGTAGTATGAGAGGGTCCGGGGAGCTGTTTTTT. The V gene is TRBV19, the J gene TRBJ2-2; tentative D call: TRBD2 (5 bases). The CDR3 has 13 residues. With 3 bases removed from V and 6 bases from J, the gap between germline ends came to 8 bases. CDR1 and CDR2 from the germline V gene are LNHDA and SQIVND (reference sequence).

V usage is TRBV7-9 and J usage is TRBJ2-3; D is perhaps TRBD2 (5 bases). In germline, CDR1 is SEHNR, CDR2 FQNEAQ (reference sequence). There are 19 residues in the CDR3. Trimming removed 1 base from V and 0 bases from J, with 20 bases in between. The CDR3 DNA is TGTGCCAGCAGCTTAGATTGGGCCGTGGACTCTACTAGCACAGATACGCAGTATTTT. Translation: CASSLDWAVDSTSTDTQYF.

V gene TRBV12-3 or TRBV12-4 combines with J gene TRBJ1-2, with D hard to call. This CDR3 spans 12 amino acids. Trimming pared 6 bases from V and 5 bases from J, leaving 10 bases between. CDR3 region: CASSPDLYGYTF. DNA for the CDR3: TGTGCCAGCAGCCCCGACTTATATGGCTACACCTTC.

The V gene is TRBV19, the J gene TRBJ1-2; 8 nucleotides match TRBD1. The V segment lost 0 bases and the J segment 2 bases; nucleotides outside the gene matches: 8. The CDR3 sequence is 17 residues long. Germline V gives CDR1 LNHDA, CDR2 SQIVND (reference sequence). This CDR3 reads CASSIDGAGGVNYGYTF. The CDR3 DNA sequence: TGTGCCAGTAGTATAGATGGAGCAGGGGGCGTAAACTATGGCTACACCTTC.

V gene TRBV27 combines with J gene TRBJ2-1, with 9 bases fitting TRBD2. The CDR3 consists of 14 residues. Germline V gene lookup returns CDR1 MNHEY and CDR2 SMNVEV (reference sequence). The J segment lost 6 bases and the V segment lost 8 bases, leaving 8 bases of the junction unmatched. This CDR3 reads CASHSGSLVNEQFF. CDR3 DNA sequence: TGTGCCAGCCATAGCGGGAGTCTGGTCAATGAGCAGTTCTTC.

This sequence joins TRBV25-1 and TRBJ1-2; 7 bases align to TRBD1. Germline V gives CDR1 MGHDK, CDR2 SYGVNS. Trimming cost V 3 bases and J 3 bases; bases outside gene matches: 7. The CDR3 extends over 15 amino acids. The CDR3 is CASSDYRQGDYGYTF. The CDR3 DNA reads as TGTGCCAGCAGTGACTACAGACAGGGAGACTATGGCTACACCTTC.

The J gene is TRBJ1-2, the V gene TRBV5-1, with TRBD1 identical over 10 bases. Trimming at V came to 4 bases and at J to 3 bases, leaving 6 bases not matched to a gene. The CDR3 has 15 residues. Germline V gene sequence: CDR1 SGHRS, CDR2 YFSETQ. The CDR3 spells CASSPPGQGYYGYTF. The CDR3 bases are TGCGCCAGCAGCCCCCCGGGACAGGGGTACTATGGCTACACCTTC.

As DNA, the CDR3 is TGCGCCAGCTCCCTTTGGACGGCAGGGGGGACTAGCACAGATACGCAGTATTTT. Its protein product is CASSLWTAGGTSTDTQYF. The V and J genes are TRBV5-1 and TRBJ2-3; a weak D match, TRBD1 (7 bases). The V gene's germline CDR1 is SGHRS and CDR2 YFSETQ. The ends were cut back, 7 bases at V and 0 bases at J, with 24 bases in the middle. CDR3 size: 18 residues.

V usage is TRBV12-3 or TRBV12-4 and J usage is TRBJ2-5; 7 bases map to TRBD1. This CDR3 is 13 amino acids long. Losses at the gene ends were 8 bases for V and 4 bases for J; bases not matched to a gene: 7. The CDR3 DNA follows: TGTGCCAGCGGGAGACAGGGTGGAGAGACCCAGTACTTC. It specifies CASGRQGGETQYF.

The CDR3: CASSFEYNEQFF. DNA of the CDR3: TGTGCCAGCAGCTTTGAGTACAATGAGCAGTTCTTC. The gene calls are TRBV11-2 and TRBJ2-1; no definite D call. This CDR3 is 12 amino acids long. The germline gives CDR1 SGHAT, CDR2 FQNNGV. V was pared by 3 bases and J by 4 bases, with 4 bases between.

This chain links TRBV11-2 with TRBJ2-5, with 7 bases identical to TRBD1. The CDR3 is 15 amino acids. V was pared by 3 bases and J by 0 bases, with 4 bases of the junction left unmatched. From germline, CDR1 is SGHAT and CDR2 FQNNGV. The CDR3 nucleotides read TGTGCCAGCAGCTTGGGAGACAGGGACCAAGAGACCCAGTACTTC. Its protein is CASSLGDRDQETQYF.

The sample holds a few counts of this clone. Other DNA sequences from this sample encode an identical CDR3 as well. This chain joins TRBV5-6 and TRBJ1-1, with D unresolved. The CDR3 loop spans 14 amino acids. Germline assignment: CDR1 SGHDT and CDR2 YYEEEE. V dropped 1 base and J dropped 0 bases, with 7 bases sitting between them. In DNA, the CDR3 is TGTGCCAGCAGCTTGAAATCTATGAACACTGAAGCTTTCTTT. Its protein is CASSLKSMNTEAFF.

The table lists this clone with a few counts. The V and J genes are TRBV3-1 (or the pseudogene TRBV3-2) and TRBJ1-2, with TRBD1 matching over 9 bases. This CDR3 spans 15 amino acids. CDR1 and CDR2 (germline): LGHDT, YNNKEL (reference sequence). Trimming at V came to 0 bases and at J to 5 bases, leaving 4 bases not matched to a gene. The CDR3 nucleotides read TGTGCCAGCAGCCAAGATCCGGGACAGGGTTATGGCTACACCTTC. It translates to CASSQDPGQGYGYTF.